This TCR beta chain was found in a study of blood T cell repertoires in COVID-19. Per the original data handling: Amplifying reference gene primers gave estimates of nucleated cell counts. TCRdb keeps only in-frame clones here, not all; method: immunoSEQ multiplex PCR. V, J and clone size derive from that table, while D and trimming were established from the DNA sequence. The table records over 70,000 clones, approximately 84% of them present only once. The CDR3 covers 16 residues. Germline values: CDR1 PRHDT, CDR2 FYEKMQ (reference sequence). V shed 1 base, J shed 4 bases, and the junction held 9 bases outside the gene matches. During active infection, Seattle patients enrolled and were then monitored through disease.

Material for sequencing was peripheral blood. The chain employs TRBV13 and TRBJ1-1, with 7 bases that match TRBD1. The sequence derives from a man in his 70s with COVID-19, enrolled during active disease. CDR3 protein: CASSLVPDRDSTEAFF. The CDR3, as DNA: TGTGCCAGCAGCTTAGTTCCCGACAGGGATTCCACTGAAGCTTTCTTT.